Listed below are T cell receptor beta chains from one sample, sequenced in a study of graft-versus-host responses after intestinal transplantation. No antigen has been identified for these receptors. The repertoire was sequenced with immunoSEQ multiplex PCR; TCRdb's copy has only in-frame clones and lacks some. Of 85,000 to 100,000 clones listed, 93% were seen once; the top ten hold about 2%. The sample was unstimulated CD8+ T cells sorted from spleen or lymph node cells, taken before intestinal transplant. These receptors were collected from a human donor who received an intestinal transplant. The CDR3 runs from the conserved cysteine through the conserved F or W. Each record gives: V gene, J gene, clone size, D gene, CDR3 protein, CDR3 DNA. A D gene is named only where the DNA matches it firmly. Not all rows give a size; the values are once, few, many and, for expanded clones, a class.

TRBV28	TRBJ2-7	NA	TRBD1	CASSPDREDVYEQYF	TGTGCCAGCAGCCCGGACAGGGAGGATGTCTACGAGCAGTACTTC
TRBV7-2	TRBJ2-3	NA	NA	CASSLGLAADTQYF	TGTGCCAGCAGCTTAGGCCTAGCCGCAGATACGCAGTATTTT
TRBV6-5	TRBJ2-7	NA	NA	CASSYGTTYEQYF	TGTGCCAGCAGTTACGGTACTACCTACGAGCAGTACTTC
TRBV6-6	TRBJ1-1	NA	NA	CASSLDRQDTEAFF	TGTGCCAGCAGTCTCGATCGACAGGACACTGAAGCTTTCTTT
TRBV2	TRBJ1-4	NA	NA	CASRSSSGNEKLFF	TGTGCCAGCAGAAGCTCGTCGGGGAATGAAAAACTGTTTTTT
TRBV30	TRBJ2-3	few	TRBD2	CAWSGAGGPSDTQYF	TGTGCCTGGAGTGGGGCGGGGGGGCCGTCAGATACGCAGTATTTT
TRBV15	TRBJ2-3	NA	TRBD2	CATSRDLLAGGIGTDTQYF	TGTGCCACCAGCAGAGATCTGCTAGCGGGGGGGATCGGCACAGATACGCAGTATTTT
TRBV19	TRBJ1-5	NA	TRBD1	CASSVDRGNNQPQHF	TGTGCCAGTAGTGTAGACAGGGGTAACAATCAGCCCCAGCATTTT
TRBV15	TRBJ2-5	NA	NA	CATRNPGEETQYF	TGTGCCACCAGGAACCCCGGGGAGGAGACCCAGTACTTC
TRBV12-5	TRBJ1-1	NA	TRBD1	CASGSWDRGGTEAFF	TGTGCTAGTGGTTCGTGGGACAGGGGAGGCACTGAAGCTTTCTTT
TRBV10-2	TRBJ1-1	NA	NA	CASSESQGEGSEAFF	TGCGCCAGCAGTGAGTCACAGGGTGAGGGCTCTGAAGCTTTCTTT
TRBV27	TRBJ1-1	NA	NA	CASHGQLNTEAFF	TGTGCCAGCCACGGACAGCTGAACACTGAAGCTTTCTTT
TRBV19	TRBJ1-2	NA	TRBD1	CATWGGQENYGYTF	TGTGCCACCTGGGGAGGACAGGAAAACTATGGCTACACCTTC
TRBV15	TRBJ2-5	NA	NA	CATSRDRAPMGTQYF	TGTGCCACCAGCAGAGACCGAGCGCCTATGGGGACCCAGTACTTC
TRBV7-9	TRBJ1-6	once	TRBD1	CASSERTGNLHF	TGTGCCAGCAGCGAGAGGACAGGAAACCTCCACTTT
TRBV12-5	TRBJ1-5	NA	TRBD1	CASGLVLGMDRDRDSNQPQHF	TGTGCTAGTGGTTTGGTTCTCGGGATGGACCGGGACAGGGATAGCAATCAGCCCCAGCATTTT
TRBV7-9	TRBJ1-3	NA	NA	CASSATGAVSPGGNTIYF	TGTGCCAGCAGCGCCACAGGCGCGGTTAGTCCAGGGGGAAACACCATATATTTT
TRBV27	TRBJ2-7	NA	NA	CASSFRDTFYEQYF	TGTGCCAGCAGCTTCCGGGACACATTCTACGAGCAGTACTTC
TRBV29-1	TRBJ2-7	NA	NA	CSVEDSYEQYF	TGCAGCGTTGAAGACAGTTACGAGCAGTACTTC
TRBV27	TRBJ2-7	NA	TRBD1	CASRTGGEQYF	TGTGCCAGCAGGACAGGGGGCGAGCAGTACTTC
TRBV4-3	TRBJ1-4	once	NA	CASSLNSGALNEKLFF	TGCGCCAGCAGCCTTAACTCAGGGGCCCTTAATGAAAAACTGTTTTTT
TRBV6-6	TRBJ1-2	NA	TRBD1	CASSYTKTGGADGYTF	TGTGCCAGCAGTTACACCAAAACAGGGGGCGCCGATGGCTACACCTTC
TRBV21-1	TRBJ1-5	NA	NA	CASSINTGSSAQPQHF	TGTGCCAGCAGCATTAATACAGGGTCATCGGCCCAGCCCCAGCATTTT
TRBV4-2	TRBJ2-7	NA	NA	CASSQVESGEQYF	TGTGCCAGCAGCCAAGTGGAGTCGGGGGAGCAGTACTTC